This TCR beta chain was retrieved from a study of CD8 T cells in ankylosing spondylitis. This clonotype was recorded many times. Its antigen remains unknown. Study results and caveats: In peripheral blood, disease-linked CD8+ clones occurred at relatively low frequencies. Reported data indicate significant enrichment of disease-linked clones within matched ankylosing spondylitis synovial fluid. Seemingly distinctive of ankylosing spondylitis blood was a TCR beta motif formed by eight highly homologous variants.

Trimming stripped 6 bases from V and 3 bases from J, with 11 bases between. This CDR3 spans 13 amino acids. One entry per CDR3 protein, called by TCRdb with MiXCR from the 5' RACE reads. The data show 200,000 to 300,000 distinct CDR3 sequences, 8% to 9.5% seen once. The clonotype was recovered from a male donor with ankylosing spondylitis or in good health (not recorded which). Sequenced material: blood, either unsorted or a sorted T cell fraction (not recorded which). The rearrangement uses TRBV12-3 or TRBV12-4 and TRBJ2-5; maybe TRBD2 (6 bases). The CDR3 nucleotides are TGTGCCAGCAGCCGGGACTGGAAAGAGACCCAGTACTTC. Its protein is CASSRDWKETQYF.